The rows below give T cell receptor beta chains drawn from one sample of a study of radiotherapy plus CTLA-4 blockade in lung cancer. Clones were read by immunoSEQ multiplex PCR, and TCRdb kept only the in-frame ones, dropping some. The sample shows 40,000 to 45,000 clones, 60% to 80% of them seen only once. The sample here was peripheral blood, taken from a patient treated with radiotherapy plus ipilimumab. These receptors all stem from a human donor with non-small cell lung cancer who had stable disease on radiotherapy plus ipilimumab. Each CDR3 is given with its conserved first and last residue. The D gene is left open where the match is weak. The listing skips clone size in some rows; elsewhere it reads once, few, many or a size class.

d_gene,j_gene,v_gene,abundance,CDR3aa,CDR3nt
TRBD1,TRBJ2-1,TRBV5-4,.,CATYSIGTGYNEQFF,TGTGCCACATATTCTATCGGGACAGGCTACAATGAGCAGTTCTTC
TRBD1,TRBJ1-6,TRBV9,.,CASSVVDRGRSPLHF,TGTGCCAGCAGCGTAGTTGACAGGGGGAGGTCACCCCTCCACTTT
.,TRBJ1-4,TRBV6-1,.,CASSEETLIAF,TGTGCCAGCAGTGAAGAGACTCTGATAGCTTTT
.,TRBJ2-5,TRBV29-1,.,CSAEGYVETQYF,TGCAGCGCCGAGGGCTACGTCGAGACCCAGTACTTC
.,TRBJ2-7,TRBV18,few,CASSPAAGWGEQYF,TGTGCCAGCTCACCGGCCGCAGGGTGGGGCGAGCAGTACTTC
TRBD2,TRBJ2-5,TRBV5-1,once,CASSLAPLAGGIETQYF,TGCGCCAGCAGCTTGGCCCCATTAGCGGGGGGGATTGAGACCCAGTACTTC
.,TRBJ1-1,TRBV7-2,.,CASRGGGNTEAFF,TGTGCCAGCAGGGGAGGGGGGAACACTGAAGCTTTCTTT
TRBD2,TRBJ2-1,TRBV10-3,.,CAYGIGMRGGSPVEQFF,TGTGCCTATGGAATTGGGATGCGGGGGGGCAGCCCCGTTGAGCAGTTCTTC
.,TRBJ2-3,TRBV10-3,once,CAISDPLYRADTQYF,TGTGCCATCAGTGACCCCCTCTACCGCGCAGATACGCAGTATTTT
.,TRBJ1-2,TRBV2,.,CASSSVKTNYGYTF,TGTGCCAGCAGTTCAGTAAAAACTAACTATGGCTACACCTTC
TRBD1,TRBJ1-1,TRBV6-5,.,CASRDREVTEAFF,TGTGCCAGCAGGGACAGGGAGGTCACTGAAGCTTTCTTT
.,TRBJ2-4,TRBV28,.,CASSFRGLAKNIQYF,TGTGCCAGCAGTTTCCGAGGTCTAGCCAAAAACATTCAGTACTTC
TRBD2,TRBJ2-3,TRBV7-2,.,CASSLDPLRSGGSTDTQYF,TGTGCCAGCAGCTTAGATCCCCTCCGGAGCGGGGGATCCACAGATACGCAGTATTTT
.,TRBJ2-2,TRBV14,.,CASSQVTGAGELFF,TGTGCCAGCAGCCAAGTAACGGGGGCCGGGGAGCTGTTTTTT
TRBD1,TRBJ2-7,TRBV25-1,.,CASSEYGQGTNEQYF,TGTGCCAGCAGTGAATATGGACAGGGTACGAACGAGCAGTACTTC
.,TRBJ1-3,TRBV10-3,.,CAISERPSGGNTIYF,TGTGCCATCAGTGAGAGGCCCAGCGGGGGAAACACCATATATTTT
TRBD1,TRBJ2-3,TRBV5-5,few,CASSLGTGSDTQYF,TGTGCCAGCAGCTTAGGGACAGGGAGCGATACGCAGTATTTT
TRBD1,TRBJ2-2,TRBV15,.,CATNRGLAGELFF,TGTGCCACTAACAGGGGTTTGGCCGGGGAGCTGTTTTTT
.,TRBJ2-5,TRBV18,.,CASSAGPLKETQYF,TGTGCCAGCTCCGCAGGGCCCTTAAAGGAGACCCAGTACTTC
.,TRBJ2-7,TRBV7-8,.,CASSLEFGSAYEQYF,TGTGCCAGCAGCCTAGAGTTCGGGTCTGCCTACGAGCAGTACTTC
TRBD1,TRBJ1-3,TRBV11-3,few,CASSPAGEGRGINTIYF,TGTGCCAGCAGCCCTGCCGGAGAAGGCAGGGGGATAAACACCATATATTTT
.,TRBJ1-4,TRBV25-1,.,CASSDYITSTNEKLFF,TGTGCCAGCAGTGATTATATAACTTCAACTAATGAAAAACTGTTTTTT
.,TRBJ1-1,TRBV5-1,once,CASSLEGGAVMNTEAFF,TGCGCCAGCAGCCTGGAAGGAGGGGCGGTCATGAACACTGAAGCTTTCTTT
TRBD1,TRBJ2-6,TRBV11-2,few,CAIRDRANSGANVLTF,TGTGCCATCCGGGACAGGGCTAATTCTGGGGCCAACGTCCTGACTTTC
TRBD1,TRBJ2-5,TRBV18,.,CASSRDSQETQYF,TGTGCCAGCTCAAGGGACAGTCAAGAGACCCAGTACTTC
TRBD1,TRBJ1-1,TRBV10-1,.,CASSAGTGETEAFF,TGCGCCAGCAGCGCCGGGACAGGGGAGACTGAAGCTTTCTTT
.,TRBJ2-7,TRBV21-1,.,CASSWTPLLVRSSYEQYF,TGTGCCAGCAGTTGGACTCCCCTACTAGTACGGAGCTCCTACGAGCAGTACTTC
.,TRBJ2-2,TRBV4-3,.,CASSQMTSITGELFF,TGCGCCAGCAGCCAAATGACTAGTATCACCGGGGAGCTGTTTTTT
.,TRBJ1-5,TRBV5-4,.,CASSLDPEGDQPQHF,TGTGCCAGCAGCTTGGACCCCGAGGGCGATCAGCCCCAGCATTTT
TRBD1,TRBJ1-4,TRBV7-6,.,CASSLGTGGGTNEKLFF,TGTGCCAGCAGCTTAGGGACAGGGGGCGGAACTAATGAAAAACTGTTTTTT
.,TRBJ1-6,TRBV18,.,CASSPILTQGNSPLHF,TGTGCCAGCTCACCAATCCTAACCCAGGGGAATTCACCCCTCCACTTT
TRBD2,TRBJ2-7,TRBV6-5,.,CASSIRLAGAEQYF,TGTGCCAGCAGTATTCGACTAGCGGGGGCCGAGCAGTACTTC
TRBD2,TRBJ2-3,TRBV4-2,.,CASSYGTSGTDTQYF,TGTGCCAGCAGCTATGGGACTAGCGGGACAGATACGCAGTATTTT